Listed below are T cell receptor beta chains from one sample, sequenced in a study of monozygotic twins with inflammatory bowel disease. TCRdb reprocessed the 5' RACE reads, with one entry per CDR3 protein and no DNA. This sample carries 170,000 or so distinct CDR3 sequences, with 6% to 9.5% going to the ten biggest clones. Input material: blood. Source of these receptors: a human donor with ulcerative colitis or Crohn's disease, or a healthy co-twin of an affected twin (not recorded which). CDR3s include the opening cysteine and the closing phenylalanine or tryptophan. The order of the fields is V gene, J gene, CDR3 protein.

v_gene: TRBV12-3/TRBV12-4
j_gene: TRBJ2-2
CDR3aa: CASSPPPRITGELFF

v_gene: TRBV5-1
j_gene: TRBJ1-1
CDR3aa: CASSLGWGANTEAFF

v_gene: TRBV20-1
j_gene: TRBJ1-1
CDR3aa: CSARLGSMVGNTEAFF

v_gene: TRBV5-1
j_gene: TRBJ2-3
CDR3aa: CASSERGDTQYF

v_gene: TRBV7-2
j_gene: TRBJ2-1
CDR3aa: CASRPGIGGYNEQFF

v_gene: TRBV18
j_gene: TRBJ2-5
CDR3aa: CASSPRLTRGQETQYF

v_gene: TRBV7-2
j_gene: TRBJ1-2
CDR3aa: CASSLGQHYGYTF

v_gene: TRBV14
j_gene: TRBJ2-1
CDR3aa: CASFRRVPAYNEQFF

v_gene: TRBV24-1
j_gene: TRBJ2-3
CDR3aa: CATPDCTSGFTDTQYF

v_gene: TRBV4-1
j_gene: TRBJ1-4
CDR3aa: CASSATGTGNEKLFF

v_gene: TRBV3-1
j_gene: TRBJ1-6
CDR3aa: CASSQIRQGSGSPLHF

v_gene: TRBV12-3/TRBV12-4
j_gene: TRBJ1-1
CDR3aa: CASSLPVRTGGTEAFF

v_gene: TRBV29-1
j_gene: TRBJ2-4
CDR3aa: CSVAPRLAKNIQYF

v_gene: TRBV11-2
j_gene: TRBJ2-3
CDR3aa: CASARGKSTDTQYF

v_gene: TRBV6-1
j_gene: TRBJ1-5
CDR3aa: CASSEQGGSNQPQHF

v_gene: TRBV18
j_gene: TRBJ1-1
CDR3aa: CASSPPNRVRTEAFF

v_gene: TRBV20-1
j_gene: TRBJ1-2
CDR3aa: CSARGGGQGPYTF

v_gene: TRBV2
j_gene: TRBJ1-5
CDR3aa: CASSVPRMAAYSNQPQHF

v_gene: TRBV24-1
j_gene: TRBJ2-3
CDR3aa: CATSVGGGSDTQYF

v_gene: TRBV5-4
j_gene: TRBJ2-7
CDR3aa: CASSPTSGGETYEQYF

v_gene: TRBV6-5
j_gene: TRBJ2-3
CDR3aa: CASSYSAGGPSTDTQYF

v_gene: TRBV6-2/TRBV6-3
j_gene: TRBJ2-5
CDR3aa: CASSYLGLSQETQYF

v_gene: TRBV2
j_gene: TRBJ2-1
CDR3aa: CASSPSSGGANEQFF

v_gene: TRBV5-1
j_gene: TRBJ2-1
CDR3aa: CASRRWGGHLAALGLSYNEQFF

v_gene: TRBV5-6
j_gene: TRBJ2-4
CDR3aa: CASSKDRASKNIQYF

v_gene: TRBV5-1
j_gene: TRBJ1-1
CDR3aa: CASSFGQVYEAFF

v_gene: TRBV3-1
j_gene: TRBJ1-5
CDR3aa: CASSQSAGTNQPQHF

v_gene: TRBV6-5
j_gene: TRBJ2-7
CDR3aa: CASSYSLTGIGYEQYF

v_gene: TRBV7-2
j_gene: TRBJ1-1
CDR3aa: CASSPEISEAFF

v_gene: TRBV29-1
j_gene: TRBJ2-7
CDR3aa: CSVAHSGNYEQYF

v_gene: TRBV20-1
j_gene: TRBJ1-5
CDR3aa: CSARDLRVPNQPQHF

v_gene: TRBV5-4
j_gene: TRBJ1-6
CDR3aa: CASSPRFRERVNSPLHF

v_gene: TRBV6-6
j_gene: TRBJ2-2
CDR3aa: CASSRGLITGELFF

v_gene: TRBV3-1
j_gene: TRBJ1-2
CDR3aa: CASSQGQGPFTYGYTF

v_gene: TRBV12-3/TRBV12-4
j_gene: TRBJ2-7
CDR3aa: CASTRPPTYEQYF

v_gene: TRBV5-1
j_gene: TRBJ2-2
CDR3aa: CASSLKVGPRTGELFF

v_gene: TRBV5-1
j_gene: TRBJ2-5
CDR3aa: CASSLAASGSGETQYF

v_gene: TRBV15
j_gene: TRBJ1-2
CDR3aa: CATSPGFGYTF

v_gene: TRBV20-1
j_gene: TRBJ2-2
CDR3aa: CSARGRYRGTGELFF

v_gene: TRBV15
j_gene: TRBJ2-1
CDR3aa: CATSRDPPAGEYNEQFF

v_gene: TRBV20-1
j_gene: TRBJ2-1
CDR3aa: CSAPRTRGEQFF

v_gene: TRBV11-3
j_gene: TRBJ2-2
CDR3aa: CASSPMTGSVGELFF

v_gene: TRBV7-2
j_gene: TRBJ2-1
CDR3aa: CASSHGTSGSNEQFF

v_gene: TRBV5-8
j_gene: TRBJ2-7
CDR3aa: CASSIKGAEQYF

v_gene: TRBV20-1
j_gene: TRBJ1-1
CDR3aa: CSAWTDTEAFF

v_gene: TRBV5-4
j_gene: TRBJ2-3
CDR3aa: CASSLSAGGANTQYF

v_gene: TRBV29-1
j_gene: TRBJ2-1
CDR3aa: CSVAPGLAGFEQFF